This T cell receptor (beta chain) is from a study of T cells after yellow fever vaccination. Findings of the study overall: Abundant clonotypes from the bulk population could get into FACS-sorted repertoires as contaminants.

This clonotype showed up many times. What it binds is unknown. The V gene's germline CDR1 is KGHSH and CDR2 LQKENI. The CDR3 spans 14 residues. V gave up 3 bases and J gave up 5 bases; unmatched junction bases: 6. TCRdb re-analysed the 5' RACE reads in MiXCR, keeping a single row per CDR3 protein. The sample includes around 320,000 distinct CDR3 sequences, about 10% of them seen just once. The chain carries TRBV18 and TRBJ2-5, with 7 bases fitting TRBD1. Sequenced material: CD4+ T cells sorted from PBMCs, taken 45 days after the yellow fever booster vaccination. The source of this sequence is a man younger than 35 who received the YFV17D yellow fever vaccine. The CDR3 here is CASSPRQGWETQYF. The CDR3 DNA reads TGTGCCAGCTCACCGAGACAGGGATGGGAGACCCAGTACTTC.